This TCR beta chain was documented in a study of control samples from healthy donors and cancer patients. Here immunoSEQ multiplex PCR was the method, and the copy in TCRdb shows in-frame clones only, minus some. The sample lists some 250,000 clones, 82% seen once, with 10% to 15% in the top ten. V shed 6 bases and J shed 5 bases, with 7 bases lying between them. Germline values: CDR1 LGHDT, CDR2 YNNKEL (reference sequence). The CDR3 loop spans 12 amino acids. The J gene is TRBJ2-2, the V gene TRBV3-1 (or the pseudogene TRBV3-2), with unresolved D. Material: PBMCs. This receptor was obtained from an older woman with lung cancer. CDR3 in DNA: TGTGCCAGCAGAATGGGGACCGGGGAGCTGTTTTTT. It specifies CASRMGTGELFF.